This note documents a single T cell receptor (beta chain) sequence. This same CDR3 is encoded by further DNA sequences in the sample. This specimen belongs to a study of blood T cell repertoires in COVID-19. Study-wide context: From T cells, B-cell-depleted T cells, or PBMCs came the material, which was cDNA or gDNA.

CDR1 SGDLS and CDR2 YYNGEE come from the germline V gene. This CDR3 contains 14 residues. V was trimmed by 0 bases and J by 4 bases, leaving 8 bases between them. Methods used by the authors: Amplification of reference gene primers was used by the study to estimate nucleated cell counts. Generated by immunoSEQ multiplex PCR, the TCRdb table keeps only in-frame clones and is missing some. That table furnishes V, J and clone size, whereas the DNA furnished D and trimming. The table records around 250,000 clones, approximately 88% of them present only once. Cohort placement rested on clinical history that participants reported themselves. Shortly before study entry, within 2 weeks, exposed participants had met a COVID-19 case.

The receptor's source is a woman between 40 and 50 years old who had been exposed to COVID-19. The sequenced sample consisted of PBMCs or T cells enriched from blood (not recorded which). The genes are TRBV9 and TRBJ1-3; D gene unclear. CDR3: CASSVGGLGNTIYF. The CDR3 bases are TGTGCCAGCAGCGTAGGAGGACTCGGAAACACCATATATTTT.